This is a list of T cell receptor beta chains from one sample in a study of blood T cell repertoires in COVID-19. Sequencing used immunoSEQ multiplex PCR; TCRdb keeps in-frame clones, though not all of them. The sample records approximately 47,000 clones, approximately 88% being singletons. The specimen sequenced was peripheral blood. The receptors derive from a human donor with active COVID-19. The donor label of this sample is uncertain. The CDR3 runs from the conserved cysteine through the conserved F or W. D genes are given only for firm matches. Clone size is shown for a subset of rows, as once, few, many or a class of expanded clone.

clone_size	v_call	j_call	d_call	cdr3_aa	cdr3_nt
NA	TRBV4-2	TRBJ1-4	NA	CASSQASVSTNEKLFF	TGTGCCAGCAGCCAAGCATCGGTGTCAACTAATGAAAAACTGTTTTTT
NA	TRBV2	TRBJ2-3	NA	CASSPRADTQYF	TGTGCCAGCAGTCCACGCGCAGATACGCAGTATTTT
few	TRBV13	TRBJ2-3	NA	CASSPQGGSTDTQYF	TGTGCCAGCAGTCCTCAGGGGGGAAGCACAGATACGCAGTATTTT
NA	TRBV7-2	TRBJ2-7	TRBD2	CASSAGGGQYF	TGTGCCAGCAGCGCCGGGGGGGGCCAGTACTTC
NA	TRBV7-6	TRBJ2-1	TRBD1	CASSPGTGGSYNEQFF	TGTGCCAGCAGCCCAGGGACAGGCGGGTCCTACAATGAGCAGTTCTTC
NA	TRBV21-1	TRBJ1-5	NA	CASTLAGLQPQHF	TGTGCCAGCACTCTTGCAGGGCTCCAGCCCCAGCATTTT
few	TRBV2	TRBJ1-2	TRBD1	CASIQGGRVLPNYGYTF	TGTGCCAGCATCCAAGGGGGCAGGGTCCTTCCTAACTATGGCTACACCTTC
NA	TRBV5-1	TRBJ2-5	NA	CASSPGVRQTQYF	TGCGCCAGCAGCCCGGGGGTTAGACAGACCCAGTACTTC
NA	TRBV15	TRBJ1-1	NA	CATSRSLELVAFF	TGTGCCACCAGCAGATCATTAGAGCTAGTAGCTTTCTTT
NA	TRBV9	TRBJ2-5	NA	CASSVRAAWGEETQYF	TGTGCCAGCAGCGTTAGGGCAGCGTGGGGCGAAGAGACCCAGTACTTC
NA	TRBV28	TRBJ2-1	NA	CASRTGTRYNEQFF	TGTGCCAGCAGAACCGGGACAAGGTACAATGAACAGTTCTTC
few	TRBV6-2/TRBV6-3	TRBJ2-5	NA	CASSYRESETQYF	TGTGCCAGCAGTTACCGGGAGTCTGAGACCCAGTACTTC
NA	TRBV24-1	TRBJ2-7	NA	CATSDLSAEGSYEQYF	TGTGCCACCAGTGATTTGAGCGCGGAGGGCTCCTACGAGCAGTACTTC
NA	TRBV3-1/TRBV3-2	TRBJ2-7	TRBD1	CASSQPGTAYEQYF	TGTGCCAGCAGCCAACCCGGGACAGCCTACGAGCAGTACTTC
NA	TRBV27	TRBJ2-7	TRBD1	CASSWTGYSYEQYF	TGTGCCAGCAGCTGGACAGGGTACTCCTACGAGCAGTACTTC
NA	TRBV5-6	TRBJ1-1	NA	CASSFMNTEAFF	TGTGCCAGCAGCTTTATGAACACTGAAGCTTTCTTT
NA	TRBV28	TRBJ1-5	TRBD1	CASSKRQGSQPQHF	TGTGCCAGCAGTAAACGACAGGGTAGTCAGCCCCAGCATTTT
few	TRBV6-1	TRBJ2-3	TRBD1	CASSEGTGGVDTQYF	TGTGCCAGCAGTGAAGGGACAGGGGGTGTGGATACGCAGTATTTT
NA	TRBV9	TRBJ1-3	NA	CASSVASSGNTIYF	TGTGCCAGCAGCGTAGCTAGCTCTGGAAACACCATATATTTT
NA	TRBV7-9	TRBJ2-1	NA	CASSNPQASLNEQFF	TGTGCCAGCAGCAACCCTCAGGCCAGCCTCAATGAGCAGTTCTTC
once	TRBV24-1	TRBJ2-3	TRBD1	CATSDPRGPGDTQYF	TGTGCCACCAGTGACCCGAGGGGGCCCGGAGATACGCAGTATTTT
NA	TRBV10-3	TRBJ2-7	NA	CAISESLQGYEQYF	TGTGCCATCAGTGAGTCACTTCAGGGCTACGAGCAGTACTTC
NA	TRBV11-3	TRBJ1-3	NA	CASRNSGSGNTIYF	TGTGCCAGCAGAAATTCCGGCTCTGGAAACACCATATATTTT
NA	TRBV11-2	TRBJ2-2	TRBD2	CASTPTLAGGFTGELFF	TGTGCCAGCACCCCTACTCTGGCGGGAGGGTTTACCGGGGAGCTGTTTTTT
NA	TRBV5-5	TRBJ1-6	TRBD1	CASSLRTGGNSPLHF	TGTGCCAGCAGCCTAAGGACAGGGGGCAATTCACCCCTCCACTTT
NA	TRBV28	TRBJ1-6	NA	CASRQQGHNSPLHF	TGTGCCAGCAGGCAACAGGGCCATAATTCACCCCTCCACTTT
once	TRBV7-9	TRBJ2-7	TRBD1	CASSTSRDRNLYEQYF	TGTGCCAGCAGCACGAGCCGGGACAGGAATCTTTACGAGCAGTACTTC
NA	TRBV7-6	TRBJ2-2	TRBD2	CASSLLLAENTGELFF	TGTGCCAGCAGCTTACTACTAGCGGAGAACACCGGGGAGCTGTTTTTT
once	TRBV7-9	TRBJ1-1	NA	CASSLGPRRMAFF	TGTGCCAGCAGCTTAGGCCCCAGAAGAATGGCTTTCTTT
NA	TRBV7-3	TRBJ1-1	NA	CASSQQRNTEAFF	TGTGCCAGCAGCCAACAGAGGAACACTGAAGCTTTCTTT
NA	TRBV29-1	TRBJ1-1	NA	CSSGSGTEAFF	TGCAGCTCCGGGAGTGGCACTGAAGCTTTCTTT
NA	TRBV7-2	TRBJ2-5	NA	CASSLVYSETQYF	TGTGCCAGCAGCTTGGTTTACTCAGAGACCCAGTACTTC
NA	TRBV6-5	TRBJ1-1	NA	CASGSRREAFF	TGTGCCAGCGGCTCACGGAGGGAAGCTTTCTTT
NA	TRBV7-2	TRBJ2-5	TRBD1	CASSQRQGGQETQYF	TGTGCCAGCAGCCAGAGACAGGGTGGTCAAGAGACCCAGTACTTC
NA	TRBV2	TRBJ2-7	TRBD1	CASSGQGTFYEQYF	TGTGCCAGCAGTGGACAGGGGACTTTCTACGAGCAGTACTTC
once	TRBV5-1	TRBJ2-5	NA	CASSSEGQEETQYF	TGCGCCAGCAGCTCCGAAGGACAAGAAGAGACCCAGTACTTC
NA	TRBV7-2	TRBJ2-7	TRBD1	CASSPSRTGGFRYEQYF	TGTGCCAGCAGCCCAAGTAGGACAGGGGGCTTCCGCTACGAGCAGTACTTC
NA	TRBV5-5	TRBJ2-4	TRBD2	CASSQTSFENIQYF	TGTGCCAGCAGTCAGACTAGCTTTGAAAACATTCAGTACTTC
NA	TRBV5-4	TRBJ2-7	TRBD2	CASSLAGTRKSYEQYF	TGTGCCAGCAGCTTGGCCGGGACTAGAAAGTCCTACGAGCAGTACTTC
few	TRBV29-1	TRBJ2-5	TRBD2	CSVEGGASGLDRETQYF	TGCAGCGTTGAAGGTGGGGCGTCGGGACTAGATCGAGAGACCCAGTACTTC
NA	TRBV19	TRBJ1-5	NA	CASSIGAGNQPQHF	TGTGCCAGTAGTATTGGGGCAGGGAATCAGCCCCAGCATTTT
NA	TRBV4-3	TRBJ2-2	NA	CASSQDRPGWELNTGELFF	TGCGCCAGCAGCCAAGACCGCCCCGGATGGGAGCTCAACACCGGGGAGCTGTTTTTT
NA	TRBV2	TRBJ1-1	NA	CASSEAVNTEAFF	TGTGCCAGCAGTGAGGCCGTGAACACTGAAGCTTTCTTT
NA	TRBV9	TRBJ1-4	NA	CASSAFWKRSTNEKLFF	TGTGCCAGCAGCGCTTTCTGGAAGCGTTCAACTAATGAAAAACTGTTTTTT
NA	TRBV2	TRBJ2-3	TRBD1	CASSSETGGVDTQYF	TGTGCCAGCAGTTCTGAGACAGGGGGGGTAGATACGCAGTATTTT
NA	TRBV3-1/TRBV3-2	TRBJ1-1	NA	CASSPSLLGQSMNTEAFF	TGTGCCAGCAGCCCTTCCCTACTAGGACAGTCTATGAACACTGAAGCTTTCTTT
NA	TRBV5-1	TRBJ2-7	NA	CASRRESYEQYF	TGCGCCAGCAGGCGTGAATCCTACGAGCAGTACTTC
NA	TRBV15	TRBJ1-1	NA	CATSRVSGEAFF	TGTGCCACCAGCAGAGTATCGGGGGAGGCTTTCTTT